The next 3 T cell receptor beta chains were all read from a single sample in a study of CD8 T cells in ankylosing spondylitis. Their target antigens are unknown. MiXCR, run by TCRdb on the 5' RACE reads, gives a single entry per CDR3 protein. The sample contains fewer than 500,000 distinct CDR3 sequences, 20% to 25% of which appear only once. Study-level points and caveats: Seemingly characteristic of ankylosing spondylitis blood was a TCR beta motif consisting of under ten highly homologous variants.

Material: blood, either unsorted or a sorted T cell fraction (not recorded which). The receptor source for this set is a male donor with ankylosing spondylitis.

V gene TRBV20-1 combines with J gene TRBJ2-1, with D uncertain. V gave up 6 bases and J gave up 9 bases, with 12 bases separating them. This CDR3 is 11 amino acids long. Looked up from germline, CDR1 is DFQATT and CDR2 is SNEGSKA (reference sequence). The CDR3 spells CSANPVPEQFF. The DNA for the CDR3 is TGCAGTGCCAACCCCGTTCCTGAGCAGTTCTTC.

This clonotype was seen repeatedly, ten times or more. CDR3 sequence: CASSLTGTSNQPQHF. As DNA, the CDR3 is TGTGCCAGCAGTTTAACAGGGACTAGCAATCAGCCCCAGCATTTT. The rearrangement uses TRBV12-3 or TRBV12-4 and TRBJ1-5, with TRBD1 as a possible D gene (6 bases). The CDR3 has 15 amino acids. The V end lost 2 bases, the J end lost 0 bases, and 8 bases lay between the germline ends.

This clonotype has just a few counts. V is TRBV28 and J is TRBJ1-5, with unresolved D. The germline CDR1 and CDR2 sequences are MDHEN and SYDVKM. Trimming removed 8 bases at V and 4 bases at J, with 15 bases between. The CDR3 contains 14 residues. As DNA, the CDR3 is TGTGCCAGCGGGAATATGATCCGGAATCAGCCCCAGCATTTT. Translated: CASGNMIRNQPQHF.